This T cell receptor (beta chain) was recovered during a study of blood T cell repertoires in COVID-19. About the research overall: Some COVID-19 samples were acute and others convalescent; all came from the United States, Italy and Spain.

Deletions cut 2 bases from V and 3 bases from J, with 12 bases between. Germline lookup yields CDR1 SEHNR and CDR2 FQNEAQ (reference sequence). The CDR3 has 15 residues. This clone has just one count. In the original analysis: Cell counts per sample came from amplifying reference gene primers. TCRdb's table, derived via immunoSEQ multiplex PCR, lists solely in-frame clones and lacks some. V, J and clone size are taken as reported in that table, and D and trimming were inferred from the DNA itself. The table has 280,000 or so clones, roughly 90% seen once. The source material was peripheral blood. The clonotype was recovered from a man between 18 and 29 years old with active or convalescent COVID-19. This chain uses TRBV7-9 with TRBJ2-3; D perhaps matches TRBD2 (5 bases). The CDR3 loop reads CASSLIRGRTDTQYF. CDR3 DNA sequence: TGTGCCAGCAGCTTAATCCGGGGTCGGACAGATACGCAGTATTTT. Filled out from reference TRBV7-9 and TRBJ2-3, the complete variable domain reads DTGVSQNPRHKITKRGQNVTFRCDPISEHNRLYWYRQTLGQGPEFLTYFQNEAQLEKSRLLSDRFSAERPKGSFSTLEIQRTEQGDSAMYLCASSLIRGRTDTQYFGPGTRLTVL.